The entry that follows covers one T cell receptor (beta chain) sequence. Its antigen is unknown. Nothing much larger sits one base from this clone, and base qualities are not available. The method behind the library was the immunoSEQ multiplex PCR assay. TCRdb holds this immuneACCESS table with in-frame rearrangements only. Some clones are missing; in checked studies, unresolved V genes explain under half, and the rest has no known cause. Here the sample has around 38,000 clones; 91% occur a single time. Together, the top ten hold roughly 6.1% of the sample. The data belong to a study of T cell changes during pregnancy in multiple sclerosis (dated by TCRdb to the late 2010s). Regarding the complete study: The study looked at changes in the T cell repertoire across pregnancy in women with multiple sclerosis.

The sample in question was CD8+ T cells from peripheral blood mononuclear cells, obtained in the second trimester of pregnancy. This TCR came from a female donor with multiple sclerosis, enrolled in a pregnancy study.

The sequenced DNA is TGTGCCAGCAGCTTCAACAGGGGCGCATCTCAGCCCCAGCATTTT. Translated, it gives CASSFNRGASQPQHF. The chain was built from TRBV7-8 and TRBJ1-5, with 7 middle bases fitting TRBD1. The CDR3 numbers 15 residues from cysteine through phenylalanine. The entry retains the CDR3 DNA only, 45 bases that are in frame from base 1. The germline V gene sets CDR1 to SGHVS and CDR2 to FQNEAQ. For this chain, trimming is 3 bases at the V end and 6 bases at the J end, and the number of junction bases without a gene match is 8.